Shown below are 7 T cell receptor beta chains from a single sample sequenced in a study of T-cell reconstitution after alpha-beta-depleted transplantation in children. The TCRbeta library incorporated unique molecular identifiers. Via MiXCR, TCRdb re-called the PCR reads, giving one row per CDR3 protein. This sample has a few hundred thousand distinct CDR3 sequences; approximately 20% occur once, and the top ten carry roughly 3.3%. The sequenced sample was PBMCs from the stem cell graft donor, obtained from the stem cell graft. These receptors were taken from a human donor who donated a stem cell graft to a child with acute lymphoblastic leukemia.

V is TRBV15 and J is TRBJ2-3; either TRBD1 or TRBD2 may supply D (5 bases each). V was shortened by 1 base and J by 4 bases, with 15 bases between the two germline ends. This CDR3 region has 16 residues. The germline CDR1 and CDR2 sequences are LNHNV and YYDKDF (reference sequence). The DNA of the CDR3 is TGTGCCACCAGCAGAGCGGGACCGGGGAGAGCAGATACGCAGTATTTT. Amino acid sequence: CATSRAGPGRADTQYF.

This clonotype was detected only a few times. The gene calls are TRBV3-1 and TRBJ1-3; 10 nucleotides agree with TRBD1. The CDR3 contains 16 residues. The germline V gene has CDR1 LGHDT and CDR2 YNNKEL (reference sequence). Unmatched junction bases numbered 2, after V lost 3 bases and J lost 0 bases. This chain's CDR3 is CASSQTGGGSGNTIYF. As DNA, the CDR3 is TGTGCCAGCAGCCAGACAGGGGGCGGCTCTGGAAACACCATATATTTT.

This clonotype has only a few counts. This chain joins TRBV7-2 and TRBJ2-7, with 10 bases matching TRBD2. Per the germline V gene, CDR1 is SGHTA and CDR2 is FQGNSA. There are 15 residues in the CDR3. V lost 7 bases and J lost 2; bases outside the gene matches: 8. CDR3 bases: TGTGCCAGCATGCGTACTAGCGGGACGACCTACGAGCAGTACTTC. It is translated as CASMRTSGTTYEQYF.

This clonotype was detected only a few times. This sequence joins TRBV29-1 and TRBJ2-3, with D hard to call. The V gene's germline CDR1 is SQVTM and CDR2 ANQGSEA. The CDR3 totals 14 residues. Trimming took 3 bases from V and 3 from J, leaving 13 bases between them. The CDR3 region has the DNA TGCAGCGTTGACCCCGGAGATGGTACAGATACGCAGTATTTT. Its protein is CSVDPGDGTDTQYF.

The V gene is TRBV7-2, the J gene TRBJ2-3, with TRBD1 identical over 7 bases. Trimming took 4 bases from V and 6 from J; bases not matched to a gene: 7. Germline V CDR1 and CDR2: SGHTA, FQGNSA. The CDR3 has 14 amino acids. The CDR3 bases are TGTGCCAGCAGCTCCCGGACAGGATCGGATACGCAGTATTTT. Its translation: CASSSRTGSDTQYF.

This chain connects TRBV5-1 to TRBJ2-1; the match to TRBD2 covers 7 bases. The germline V gene encodes CDR1 SGHRS and CDR2 YFSETQ. The J segment lost 8 bases and the V segment lost 0 bases, leaving 11 bases of the junction unmatched. There are 16 residues in the CDR3. The CDR3 DNA follows: TGCGCCAGCAGCTTGGTTAATCGGCCTAGCGGCTATGAGCAGTTCTTC. It translates to CASSLVNRPSGYEQFF.

The genes are TRBV12-3 or TRBV12-4 and TRBJ2-3; a weak D match, TRBD2 (5 bases). This CDR3 region has 15 residues. The ends were cut back, 7 bases at V and 10 bases at J, with 24 bases in the middle. The CDR3 DNA reads as TGTGCCAGCACCGCTCACGCGGGCCCCAACCTTCCGCAGTATTTT. Amino acids: CASTAHAGPNLPQYF.